The present entry profiles one TCR beta chain with its context. The antigen is unknown. Profiled with immunoSEQ multiplex PCR; TCRdb holds only in-frame clones, not every one. This sample carries fewer than 400,000 clones, 67% of them seen once, and the ten largest clones take about 6.7%. Trimming took 1 base from V and 8 from J, leaving 14 bases between them. The CDR3 length is 14 residues. CDR1 MGHRA and CDR2 YSYEKL come from the germline V gene. The data derive from a study of cytotoxic CD8 clonotypes in ibrutinib-treated CLL. Overall study findings and caveats: Public clonotypes (which were uncommon) either contracted or remained stable on treatment.

The gene calls are TRBV4-1 and TRBJ1-2, with a weak D call TRBD1 (5 bases). Sequences were derived from PBMCs, sampled after 36 months of ibrutinib treatment. This clonotype originated in a human donor with chronic lymphocytic leukemia. CDR3 loop: CASSQVPGRRGYTF. The CDR3 DNA reads TGCGCCAGCAGCCAAGTTCCAGGGCGGCGAGGCTACACCTTC.